This T cell receptor (beta chain) was documented in a study of T cells in Graves' hyperthyroidism and ophthalmopathy. Findings and caveats of the study: Also found in blood were most expanded thyroid clonotypes above 0.001. Separating ophthalmopathy from stable hyperthyroidism was achieved by a 13 V-J model.

This CDR3 is 18 amino acids long. The trim removed 0 bases at V and 5 bases at J, leaving 13 bases unmatched. Germline assignment: CDR1 MGHRA and CDR2 YSYEKL. Graves' hyperthyroidism is called stable when ophthalmopathy does not progress within 18 months. Exclusion criteria comprised uncontrolled infection, other autoimmune disease, pregnancy or lactation. Regions amplified from RNA transcripts were the TCR beta CDR3 regions. The primer set for the first-round RT-PCR of the TCR CDR3 was HTBI. MiXCR, run by TCRdb on the multiplex PCR reads, gives a single entry per CDR3 protein. The sample lists approximately 210,000 distinct CDR3 sequences; roughly 15% were seen once. This clonotype was seen repeatedly, ten times or more. Its target is not known.

The source material was blood. The V and J genes are TRBV4-1 and TRBJ1-5, with 7 nucleotides matching TRBD1. The TCR originated in a man aged 50-60 years with Graves' hyperthyroidism. This CDR3 is CASSQDWLGVGGHQPQHF. The CDR3 nucleotides read TGCGCCAGCAGCCAAGATTGGTTGGGGGTAGGGGGCCATCAGCCCCAGCATTTT.